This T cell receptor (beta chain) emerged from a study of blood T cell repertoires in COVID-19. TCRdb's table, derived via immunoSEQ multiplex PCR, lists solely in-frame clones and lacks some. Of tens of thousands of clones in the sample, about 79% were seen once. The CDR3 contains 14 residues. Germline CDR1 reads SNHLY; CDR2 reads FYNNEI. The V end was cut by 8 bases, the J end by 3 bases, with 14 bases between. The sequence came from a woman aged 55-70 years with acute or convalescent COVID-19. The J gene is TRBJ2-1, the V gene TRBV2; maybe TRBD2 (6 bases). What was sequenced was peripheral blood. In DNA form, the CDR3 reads TGTGCCAGCGTGAGACTCGGGGGCTACAATGAGCAGTTCTTC. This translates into CASVRLGGYNEQFF.